These 24 T cell receptor beta chains originate from one sample sequenced in a study of shared clonotypes between healthy human individuals. TCRdb's table, derived via immunoSEQ multiplex PCR, lists solely in-frame clones and lacks some. The profile shows about 1.5 million clones, 98% of them singletons. The sequencing input was naive CD4+ T cells sorted from blood. Subset in this sample: CD45RA+ positively selected. The receptors were gathered from a man aged 30 to 45 in good health.

The rearrangement uses TRBV12-2 and TRBJ1-2; no check of the table's D call, TRBD1, against the DNA was made. TRBV12-2 is listed as a pseudogene. The CDR3 is 13 residues long. CDR3 in DNA: TGTGCAAGTCGCCTACCGGACAGGGGTGGCTACACCTTC. This sequence encodes CASRLPDRGGYTF.

This clone appeared a single time. Distinct nucleotide sequences in the sample also encode this CDR3. The chain couples TRBV7-2 to TRBJ2-3; possible D gene TRBD1, 6 bases. The CDR3 has 14 amino acids. Trimming cost V 4 bases and J 1 base, with 9 bases left between them. Per the germline V gene, CDR1 is SGHTA and CDR2 is FQGNSA. The CDR3 nucleotides read TGTGCCAGCAGCTCTAGACAGGGCACAGATACGCAGTATTTT. As protein: CASSSRQGTDTQYF.

This clone appeared a single time. V gene TRBV5-1 combines with J gene TRBJ2-5; D ambiguous. The CDR3 is 13 amino acids. Germline V gene lookup returns CDR1 SGHRS and CDR2 YFSETQ. Deletions cut 0 bases from V and 7 bases from J, with 10 bases between. CDR3 in amino acids: CASSLDSKATQYF. CDR3 nucleotide sequence: TGCGCCAGCAGCTTGGATTCTAAAGCGACCCAGTACTTC.

This chain links TRBV2 with TRBJ2-2, with 8 positions matching TRBD2. The V and J ends lost 4 bases and 6 bases, in that order; junction bases with no gene match: 4. Germline CDR1 reads SNHLY; CDR2 reads FYNNEI. The CDR3 totals 14 residues. This CDR3 reads CASSASGSPGELFF. CDR3 nucleotides: TGTGCCAGCAGTGCCAGCGGGAGTCCCGGGGAGCTGTTTTTT.

V and J are TRBV5-1 and TRBJ2-3, with 14 bases aligning to TRBD2. J was trimmed by 4 bases and V by 4 bases; bases with no gene match: 5. Looked up from germline, CDR1 is SGHRS and CDR2 is YFSETQ. The CDR3 is 16 amino acids. CDR3 in amino acids: CASSAGLAGEPDTQYF. CDR3 coding DNA: TGCGCCAGCAGCGCGGGACTAGCGGGAGAACCAGATACGCAGTATTTT.

V usage is TRBV5-1 and J usage is TRBJ1-4; maybe TRBD1 (5 bases). Per the germline V gene, CDR1 is SGHRS and CDR2 is YFSETQ. This CDR3 region has 14 residues. Trimming removed 8 bases at V and 4 bases at J, with 15 bases between. The CDR3 nucleotides read TGCGCCAGAGCCGGGGGAAAGAATAATGAAAAACTGTTTTTT. Translated, it gives CARAGGKNNEKLFF.

V gene TRBV5-1 combines with J gene TRBJ2-1; D might be TRBD2 (6 bases). Trimming took 5 bases from V and 9 from J, leaving 21 bases between them. The CDR3 length is 15 residues. Per germline, CDR1 SGHRS and CDR2 YFSETQ. In DNA, the CDR3 is TGCGCCAGCAGATCCAGTACCGGGACTCTGGCTGAGCAGTTCTTC. Encoded protein: CASRSSTGTLAEQFF.

Details on this clone: A junction end diverges from the germline sequence, so it may reflect a read error. CDR3: CSVEAVSYNEQFF. The CDR3 DNA follows: TGCAGCGTAGAAGCGGTCTCCTACAATGAGCAGTTCTTC. This chain uses TRBV29-1 with TRBJ2-1; weak D call: TRBD2 (5 bases). Germline values: CDR1 SQVTM, CDR2 ANQGSEA. This CDR3 is 13 amino acids long.

The chain is built from TRBV6-5 and TRBJ2-7; either TRBD1 or TRBD2 may supply D (6 bases each). V was cut by 8 bases and J by 4 bases, with 15 bases left in between. The CDR3 runs to 13 residues. Germline assignment: CDR1 MNHEY and CDR2 SVGAGI. Here the CDR3 reads CASSIGGGYEQYF. The CDR3 DNA reads TGTGCCAGCTCTATCGGGGGCGGATACGAGCAGTACTTC.

Comments on this clone: This CDR3 is also generated by other DNA sequences in the sample. J is TRBJ1-5 and V is TRBV28; TRBD1 matches 7 bases. Unmatched junction bases numbered 5, after V lost 3 bases and J lost 6 bases. The CDR3 is 14 residues long. The V gene's germline CDR1 is MDHEN and CDR2 SYDVKM. The DNA of the CDR3 is TGTGCCAGCAGTTTTAGGGGGCTAGGTCAGCCCCAGCATTTT. This encodes CASSFRGLGQPQHF.

The rearrangement links TRBV5-1 to TRBJ1-5, with D tentatively TRBD1 (6 bases). V was pared by 4 bases and J by 0 bases, with 11 bases between. This CDR3 comprises 15 residues. The germline CDR1 and CDR2 sequences are SGHRS and YFSETQ. DNA of the CDR3: TGCGCCAGCAGCCCGGACAGCTATAGCAATCAGCCCCAGCATTTT. Residues: CASSPDSYSNQPQHF.

The rearrangement uses TRBV2 and TRBJ2-1, with D hard to call. CDR1 is SNHLY and CDR2 is FYNNEI in the germline V gene. V was pared by 4 bases and J by 4 bases, with 11 bases between. The CDR3 covers 14 residues. CDR3 region: CASSADTRYNEQFF. The CDR3 nucleotides read TGTGCCAGCAGTGCAGACACAAGGTACAATGAGCAGTTCTTC.

The chain is built from TRBV7-9 and TRBJ1-5; 10 bases fit TRBD1. This CDR3 spans 19 amino acids. The junction had 12 bases not matched to a gene; V was cut back by 4 bases and J by 0 bases. The germline V gene has CDR1 SEHNR and CDR2 FQNEAQ (reference sequence). CDR3 in amino acids: CASSYGQGVLSYSNQPQHF. CDR3 sequence (DNA): TGTGCCAGCAGCTACGGACAGGGGGTCCTCTCATATAGCAATCAGCCCCAGCATTTT.

Note on this clone: The sample contains more than one DNA sequence encoding this CDR3. V gene TRBV18 combines with J gene TRBJ1-1, with TRBD1 matching over 9 bases. With 3 bases clipped from V and 5 bases from J, the junction kept 7 bases outside the gene matches. Germline V CDR1 and CDR2: KGHSH, LQKENI. The CDR3 totals 15 residues. In DNA form, the CDR3 reads TGTGCCAGCTCACCCAGGACAGGGGATGGTACTGAAGCTTTCTTT. It codes for CASSPRTGDGTEAFF. Combining the CDR3 with reference TRBV18 and TRBJ1-1 gives the whole variable domain NAGVMQNPRHLVRRRGQEARLRCSPMKGHSHVYWYRQLPEEGLKFMVYLQKENIIDESGMPKERFSAEFPKEGPSILRIQQVVRGDSAAYFCASSPRTGDGTEAFFGQGTRLTVV.

Notes on this clone: This sample also contains other DNA sequences that code for the same CDR3. V and J are TRBV19 and TRBJ2-7, with 7 bases lining up with TRBD1. CDR3 length: 12 residues. Germline assignment: CDR1 LNHDA and CDR2 SQIVND (reference sequence). Trimming removed 4 bases from V and 4 bases from J; junction bases left unmatched: 1. CDR3 nucleotide sequence: TGTGCCAGTAGTACAGGGGGTTACGAGCAGTACTTC. Amino acid sequence: CASSTGGYEQYF. Drawing the rest from reference TRBV19 and TRBJ2-7, the complete variable domain is DGGITQSPKYLFRKEGQNVTLSCEQNLNHDAMYWYRQDPGQGLRLIYYSQIVNDFQKGDIAEGYSVSREKKESFPLTVTSAQKNPTAFYLCASSTGGYEQYFGPGTRLTVT.

The CDR3: CASSQYGRGTDTQYF. DNA of the CDR3: TGTGCCAGCAGCCAATACGGGAGAGGCACAGATACGCAGTATTTT. V usage is TRBV14 and J usage is TRBJ2-3; tentative D call: TRBD2 (6 bases). V gave up 2 bases and J gave up 1 base, with 10 bases separating them. The CDR3 loop spans 15 amino acids. Per the germline V gene, CDR1 is SGHDN and CDR2 is FVKESK.

The chain has TRBV9 and TRBJ2-7; perhaps TRBD1 as D (6 bases). V was shortened by 4 bases and J by 8 bases, with 25 bases between the two germline ends. The CDR3 spans 16 residues. Germline V gives CDR1 SGDLS, CDR2 YYNGEE. The CDR3, as DNA: TGTGCCAGCAGCTCCCACAGGGAGAATTCTGTTACGAAGCAGTACTTC. It codes for CASSSHRENSVTKQYF.

The chain uses TRBV19 and TRBJ2-7, with D perhaps TRBD1 or TRBD2 (5 bases each). Trimming pared 6 bases from V and 6 bases from J, leaving 12 bases between. The CDR3 is made up of 12 amino acids. The germline CDR1 and CDR2 sequences are LNHDA and SQIVND (reference sequence). CDR3 protein: CASSEGPSEQYF. The DNA of the CDR3 is TGTGCCAGTAGCGAGGGACCTAGCGAGCAGTACTTC.

This chain connects TRBV7-9 to TRBJ2-5; the D is unclear. Trimming took off 5 bases at V and 5 bases at J, with 9 bases between the two ends. The CDR3 is 12 amino acids. In germline, CDR1 is SEHNR, CDR2 FQNEAQ (reference sequence). The CDR3 coding sequence is TGTGCCAGCAGCCCACCGACGGAGACCCAGTACTTC. Its protein product is CASSPPTETQYF. Drawing the rest from reference TRBV7-9 and TRBJ2-5, the complete variable domain is DTGVSQNPRHKITKRGQNVTFRCDPISEHNRLYWYRQTLGQGPEFLTYFQNEAQLEKSRLLSDRFSAERPKGSFSTLEIQRTEQGDSAMYLCASSPPTETQYFGPGTRLLVL.

The chain employs TRBV11-3 and TRBJ2-3, with 14 bases that match TRBD2. The CDR3 runs 17 residues. V gave up 6 bases and J gave up 2 bases; unmatched junction bases: 7. Germline CDR1 is SGHNT and CDR2 is YENEEA. The CDR3 sequence is CASSHGTSGGLTDTQYF. CDR3 coding DNA: TGTGCCAGCAGTCATGGGACTAGCGGGGGCCTCACAGATACGCAGTATTTT.

The chain recombines TRBV19 with TRBJ2-5; D possibly matches TRBD1 or TRBD2 (5 bases each). Germline lookup yields CDR1 LNHDA and CDR2 SQIVND (reference sequence). Trimming pared 1 base from V and 5 bases from J, leaving 11 bases between. There are 14 residues in the CDR3. The CDR3 sequence is CASSIGGPGETQYF. CDR3 in DNA: TGTGCCAGTAGTATAGGGGGACCTGGGGAGACCCAGTACTTC.

A remark on this clone: The same CDR3 is also encoded by other DNA sequences in this sample. CDR3 sequence (DNA): TGCAGCGTGAGCGGGAGCTCCTACAATGAGCAGTTCTTC. Translated, it gives CSVSGSSYNEQFF. The J gene is TRBJ2-1, the V gene TRBV29-1; TRBD2 agrees at 8 bases. V shed 6 bases, J shed 0 bases, and the junction held 1 base outside the gene matches. The CDR3 is made up of 13 amino acids. Germline V gene data show CDR1 as SQVTM and CDR2 as ANQGSEA.

The V and J genes are TRBV6-5 and TRBJ1-1; D not certain. Trimming left V 2 bases short and J 7 bases short, with 11 bases between. CDR1 is MNHEY and CDR2 is SVGAGI in the germline V gene. This CDR3 comprises 13 residues. CDR3 DNA: TGTGCCAGCAGTTACCACCCGCGACGTGAAGCTTTCTTT. Its protein is CASSYHPRREAFF.

The gene calls are TRBV2 and TRBJ1-5; maybe TRBD1 (6 bases). This CDR3 contains 15 residues. Germline CDR1 is SNHLY and CDR2 is FYNNEI. Trimming pared 2 bases from V and 3 bases from J, leaving 11 bases between. CDR3: CASSETGQHNQPQHF. CDR3 coding DNA: TGTGCCAGCAGTGAAACAGGACAGCACAATCAGCCCCAGCATTTT.